Sequencing of this T cell receptor (beta chain) was carried out in a study of blood T cell repertoires in COVID-19. Study overall: Italy, Spain and the United States were the sources of the convalescent and acute COVID-19 samples. In each case, the material was cDNA or gDNA derived from T cells, B-cell-depleted T cells, or PBMCs.

Those enrolled, adults aged roughly 18 to 100 years, came from about two dozen US areas. The repertoire was sequenced with immunoSEQ multiplex PCR; TCRdb's copy has only in-frame clones and lacks some. The sample lists hundreds of thousands of clones, around 91% occurring once. V was cut by 10 bases and J by 2 bases, with 13 bases left in between. The CDR3 extends over 13 amino acids. From germline, CDR1 is SGHAT and CDR2 FQNNGV. The chain couples TRBV11-2 to TRBJ2-3, with a tentative D call TRBD1 (5 bases). The sample consisted of PBMCs or T cells enriched from blood (not recorded which). This clonotype was obtained from a man aged 25-45 years who had recovered from COVID-19. CDR3 nucleotides: TGTGCCACCCAGGGTCTTACCACAGATACGCAGTATTTT. It is translated as CATQGLTTDTQYF.